This T cell receptor beta chain stems from a study of response to subunit inactivated influenza vaccine. Study-level findings and limits: New T cells are recruited in small numbers by each seasonal influenza vaccination, according to the authors' suggestion.

On this clonotype: Its antigen remains unidentified.

Trimming removed 6 bases at V and 5 bases at J, with 20 bases between. The CDR3 is made up of 16 amino acids. Germline CDR1 and CDR2: LGHDT and YNNKEL (reference sequence). MiXCR, run by TCRdb on the RT-PCR reads, gives a single entry per CDR3 protein. This sample has about 500,000 distinct CDR3 sequences, with 13% found just once. This sequence joins TRBV3-1 and TRBJ2-1; TRBD1 is a possible D gene (6 bases). This TCR was sampled from a man in his forties or fifties who received an inactivated influenza vaccine. Sequenced material: PBMCs from blood, taken roughly 6 weeks after vaccination. The CDR3: CASRAGGTSGHNEQFF. Here the CDR3 DNA reads TGTGCCAGCAGGGCCGGTGGGACAAGTGGACACAATGAGCAGTTCTTC.